This section outlines one TCR beta chain sequence together with its context. The antigen remains unidentified. The libraries of TRB cDNA were prepared using 5' RACE with UMI labels. For each CDR3 protein, TCRdb gives one entry from its re-call of the 5' RACE reads, without DNA. The listing records about 26,000 distinct CDR3 sequences. The CDR3 totals 16 residues. Germline V CDR1 and CDR2: LNHDA, SQIVND (reference sequence). The data belong to a study of CXCR3-negative and CXCR3-positive naive CD8 T cells. Study-level information: Every library held about 1.5 +/- 0.3 million TRB reads, and the total came to around 140 million. The study's findings and limits: Both of the naive subsets showed about the same high diversity, but memory CD8+ cells had much less. The TRBV-TRBJ usage of naive CXCR3-negative and CXCR3-positive cells was similar, but that of memory cells differed.

Each CD8+ T cell subset was flow-sorted in triplicate. Every sort contained 250,000 to 350,000 cells. The V and J genes are TRBV19 and TRBJ2-3; TCRdb lists TRBD2, though no DNA is available to test this call. The sequence was collected from a human donor in good health. Some clones in this sample may be carry-over from other donors' samples. Source material: naive CXCR3- CD8+ T cells from blood. Subset specified: CD45RO-CCR7+CD27+CD95- naive CD8+ T cells lacking CXCR3 (TNR3-). The CDR3: CASSIVLAGSTDTQYF.